Listed below are T cell receptor beta chains from one sample, sequenced in a study of T-cell memory formation after mild COVID-19. TCRdb fed the 5' RACE reads into MiXCR, producing one record per CDR3 protein. The sample lists about 210,000 distinct CDR3 sequences, around 30% occurring once. The sequencing sample was made of PBMCs or a T cell subset sorted from them (not recorded which). Receptors originate from an adult woman who had mild COVID-19 (a few samples of this study predate the infection). Cell type and time point are not known. The CDR3 runs from the conserved cysteine through the conserved F or W. The D gene is left open where the match is weak. Expanded clones get a size class; other rows say once, few or many, or leave the size out.

v_call: TRBV10-2
j_call: TRBJ2-2
clone_size: few
d_call: .
cdr3_aa: CASSEGVRGNTGELFF
cdr3_nt: TGCGCCAGCAGTGAAGGAGTCAGGGGGAACACCGGGGAGCTGTTTTTT

v_call: TRBV11-2
j_call: TRBJ2-4
clone_size: .
d_call: .
cdr3_aa: CASSLHNSGANIQYF
cdr3_nt: TGTGCCAGCAGCTTACACAACTCGGGGGCAAACATTCAGTACTTC

v_call: TRBV29-1
j_call: TRBJ1-2
clone_size: .
d_call: .
cdr3_aa: CSVRQILGGYGYTF
cdr3_nt: TGCAGCGTTCGTCAGATACTAGGGGGCTATGGCTACACCTTC

v_call: TRBV5-1
j_call: TRBJ2-1
clone_size: many
d_call: TRBD2
cdr3_aa: CASSPGLVEEQFF
cdr3_nt: TGCGCCAGCAGCCCTGGACTAGTCGAGGAGCAGTTCTTC

v_call: TRBV19
j_call: TRBJ2-1
clone_size: few
d_call: .
cdr3_aa: CASQYGGYNEQFF
cdr3_nt: TGTGCCAGCCAGTACGGGGGTTACAATGAGCAGTTCTTC

v_call: TRBV6-5
j_call: TRBJ1-1
clone_size: few
d_call: .
cdr3_aa: CASSSLGGRMNTEAFF
cdr3_nt: TGTGCCAGCAGTTCGCTCGGGGGGAGGATGAACACTGAAGCTTTCTTT

v_call: TRBV6-6
j_call: TRBJ2-1
clone_size: few
d_call: TRBD1
cdr3_aa: CASIPRQGPGSSSYNEQFF
cdr3_nt: TGTGCCAGCATTCCACGACAGGGCCCCGGCTCGAGCTCCTACAATGAGCAGTTCTTC

v_call: TRBV7-3
j_call: TRBJ1-2
clone_size: few
d_call: .
cdr3_aa: CASSLPGANYGYTF
cdr3_nt: TGTGCCAGCAGCTTGCCAGGGGCTAACTATGGCTACACCTTC

v_call: TRBV19
j_call: TRBJ1-4
clone_size: few
d_call: .
cdr3_aa: CASTGDGAKLFF
cdr3_nt: TGTGCCAGTACCGGAGACGGGGCAAAACTGTTTTTT

v_call: TRBV19
j_call: TRBJ2-3
clone_size: once
d_call: .
cdr3_aa: CASSMVGLRSTDTQYF
cdr3_nt: TGTGCCAGTAGTATGGTAGGCTTACGAAGCACAGATACGCAGTATTTT

v_call: TRBV18
j_call: TRBJ2-7
clone_size: few
d_call: .
cdr3_aa: CASGAEQYF
cdr3_nt: TGTGCCAGCGGCGCGGAGCAGTACTTC

v_call: TRBV6-2/TRBV6-3
j_call: TRBJ2-5
clone_size: few
d_call: .
cdr3_aa: CASSPRVRETQYF
cdr3_nt: TGTGCCAGCAGTCCTAGAGTTCGAGAGACCCAGTACTTC

v_call: TRBV5-4
j_call: TRBJ1-1
clone_size: many
d_call: TRBD1
cdr3_aa: CASSLGTPGQGGTEAFF
cdr3_nt: TGTGCCAGCAGCTTGGGGACTCCGGGACAGGGGGGTACTGAAGCTTTCTTT

v_call: TRBV18
j_call: TRBJ1-2
clone_size: .
d_call: .
cdr3_aa: CASSPRTGFDGYTF
cdr3_nt: TGTGCCAGCTCACCCAGGACCGGGTTCGATGGCTACACCTTC

v_call: TRBV7-2
j_call: TRBJ2-1
clone_size: .
d_call: .
cdr3_aa: CASSPPGAGEQFF
cdr3_nt: TGTGCCAGCAGCCCCCCAGGGGCTGGGGAGCAGTTCTTC

v_call: TRBV12-3/TRBV12-4
j_call: TRBJ2-1
clone_size: .
d_call: TRBD2
cdr3_aa: CASSLSGGASREQFF
cdr3_nt: TGTGCCAGCAGCCTTAGCGGGGGGGCCTCTCGGGAGCAGTTCTTC

v_call: TRBV19
j_call: TRBJ2-3
clone_size: .
d_call: TRBD2
cdr3_aa: CASSLLAGRGDTQYF
cdr3_nt: TGTGCCAGTAGCCTTCTAGCGGGGAGAGGTGATACGCAGTATTTT

v_call: TRBV29-1
j_call: TRBJ1-3
clone_size: .
d_call: .
cdr3_aa: CSPKEDSVFFSGNTIYF
cdr3_nt: TGCAGCCCTAAGGAAGACAGCGTCTTTTTCTCTGGAAACACCATATATTTT

v_call: TRBV6-2/TRBV6-3
j_call: TRBJ2-1
clone_size: .
d_call: TRBD1
cdr3_aa: CASSAPGQYSYNEQFF
cdr3_nt: TGTGCCAGCAGCGCCCCGGGACAGTACTCCTACAATGAGCAGTTCTTC

v_call: TRBV6-5
j_call: TRBJ2-1
clone_size: .
d_call: TRBD2
cdr3_aa: CATQRGLYNEQFF
cdr3_nt: TGTGCCACTCAGCGGGGCCTCTACAATGAGCAGTTCTTC

v_call: TRBV7-8
j_call: TRBJ2-1
clone_size: few
d_call: TRBD2
cdr3_aa: CASSLPSGREGPTSPSYNEQFF
cdr3_nt: TGTGCCAGCAGCTTACCGTCGGGGCGGGAGGGTCCAACTTCCCCCTCCTACAATGAGCAGTTCTTC

v_call: TRBV12-3/TRBV12-4
j_call: TRBJ1-2
clone_size: .
d_call: .
cdr3_aa: CASSPQGAGFGYGYTF
cdr3_nt: TGTGCCAGCAGTCCCCAAGGAGCCGGGTTTGGCTATGGCTACACCTTC

v_call: TRBV5-1
j_call: TRBJ2-1
clone_size: .
d_call: TRBD1
cdr3_aa: CASTQTGISYNEQFF
cdr3_nt: TGCGCCAGCACCCAGACAGGGATTTCCTACAATGAGCAGTTCTTC

v_call: TRBV5-1
j_call: TRBJ2-5
clone_size: .
d_call: .
cdr3_aa: CASTAGRSLGETQYF
cdr3_nt: TGCGCCAGCACGGCAGGGAGGAGTTTAGGAGAGACCCAGTACTTC

v_call: TRBV7-6
j_call: TRBJ2-3
clone_size: .
d_call: .
cdr3_aa: CASSLDHLSTDTQYF
cdr3_nt: TGTGCCAGCAGCTTAGACCACCTTAGCACAGATACGCAGTATTTT

v_call: TRBV12-3/TRBV12-4
j_call: TRBJ2-7
clone_size: few
d_call: TRBD2
cdr3_aa: CASSSGLASYEQYF
cdr3_nt: TGTGCCAGCAGTTCCGGACTAGCGTCGTACGAGCAGTACTTC

v_call: TRBV13
j_call: TRBJ2-5
clone_size: once
d_call: .
cdr3_aa: CASSYGAWRTQETQYF
cdr3_nt: TGTGCCAGCAGCTATGGGGCTTGGAGGACCCAAGAGACCCAGTACTTC

v_call: TRBV29-1
j_call: TRBJ1-4
clone_size: .
d_call: .
cdr3_aa: CSVEDGIF
cdr3_nt: TGCAGCGTTGAAGATGGGATTTTT

v_call: TRBV3-1
j_call: TRBJ1-1
clone_size: .
d_call: TRBD1
cdr3_aa: CASSQDLVRGRSEAFF
cdr3_nt: TGTGCCAGCAGCCAAGATCTGGTCAGGGGGCGTAGTGAAGCTTTCTTT

v_call: TRBV6-5
j_call: TRBJ2-7
clone_size: .
d_call: .
cdr3_aa: CASTKRQPNYEQYF
cdr3_nt: TGTGCCAGCACGAAACGGCAGCCAAACTACGAGCAGTACTTC

v_call: TRBV15
j_call: TRBJ2-7
clone_size: .
d_call: .
cdr3_aa: CATSPRTAPYEQYF
cdr3_nt: TGTGCCACCAGCCCAAGGACCGCGCCCTACGAGCAGTACTTC

v_call: TRBV6-1
j_call: TRBJ2-5
clone_size: few
d_call: .
cdr3_aa: CASSEFSAREIETQYF
cdr3_nt: TGTGCCAGCAGTGAATTCAGCGCGAGGGAGATAGAGACCCAGTACTTC

v_call: TRBV11-1
j_call: TRBJ2-1
clone_size: .
d_call: .
cdr3_aa: CASSLAGGLREQFF
cdr3_nt: TGTGCCAGCAGCTTAGCGGGGGGACTTCGGGAGCAGTTCTTC

v_call: TRBV20-1
j_call: TRBJ2-7
clone_size: .
d_call: TRBD2
cdr3_aa: CSGKERGRAYEQYF
cdr3_nt: TGCAGTGGGAAAGAGCGGGGGCGAGCCTACGAGCAGTACTTC

v_call: TRBV24-1
j_call: TRBJ2-1
clone_size: .
d_call: TRBD1
cdr3_aa: CATSDWGQGNYNEQFF
cdr3_nt: TGTGCCACCAGTGATTGGGGACAGGGGAACTACAATGAGCAGTTCTTC

v_call: TRBV12-3/TRBV12-4
j_call: TRBJ2-7
clone_size: few
d_call: TRBD1
cdr3_aa: CASRAGTAASYEQYF
cdr3_nt: TGTGCCAGCAGAGCCGGGACAGCAGCCTCCTACGAGCAGTACTTC

v_call: TRBV3-1
j_call: TRBJ1-2
clone_size: .
d_call: .
cdr3_aa: CASSPQAVGQRDYGYTF
cdr3_nt: TGTGCCAGCAGCCCGCAAGCGGTCGGACAGCGAGATTATGGCTACACCTTC

v_call: TRBV11-3
j_call: TRBJ1-2
clone_size: .
d_call: TRBD1
cdr3_aa: CASSLGTGRGYTF
cdr3_nt: TGTGCCAGCAGCCTCGGGACAGGGAGGGGCTACACCTTC

v_call: TRBV29-1
j_call: TRBJ2-1
clone_size: few
d_call: TRBD1
cdr3_aa: CSVEGALGQGANEQFF
cdr3_nt: TGCAGCGTTGAGGGGGCCTTGGGACAGGGGGCTAATGAGCAGTTCTTC

v_call: TRBV5-1
j_call: TRBJ1-5
clone_size: .
d_call: .
cdr3_aa: CASSLDFGLDQPQHF
cdr3_nt: TGCGCCAGCAGCCTTGATTTTGGCCTCGATCAGCCCCAGCATTTT

v_call: TRBV3-1
j_call: TRBJ2-5
clone_size: few
d_call: TRBD2
cdr3_aa: CASGGLAQETQYF
cdr3_nt: TGTGCCAGCGGGGGACTAGCCCAAGAGACCCAGTACTTC

v_call: TRBV5-1
j_call: TRBJ2-3
clone_size: .
d_call: TRBD1
cdr3_aa: CASSIRDSSTDTQYF
cdr3_nt: TGCGCCAGCAGCATCCGGGACAGCAGCACAGATACGCAGTATTTT

v_call: TRBV7-9
j_call: TRBJ1-5
clone_size: few
d_call: TRBD1
cdr3_aa: CASSSGTGPLAQHF
cdr3_nt: TGTGCCAGCAGCTCCGGGACAGGCCCACTGGCCCAGCATTTT

v_call: TRBV6-1
j_call: TRBJ2-7
clone_size: few
d_call: TRBD1
cdr3_aa: CASSKTGAYEQYF
cdr3_nt: TGTGCCAGCAGTAAGACAGGGGCCTACGAGCAGTACTTC

v_call: TRBV9
j_call: TRBJ2-3
clone_size: few
d_call: .
cdr3_aa: CASSPGGGGKDTQYF
cdr3_nt: TGTGCCAGCAGCCCAGGGGGCGGGGGGAAAGATACGCAGTATTTT

v_call: TRBV29-1
j_call: TRBJ2-7
clone_size: .
d_call: .
cdr3_aa: CSVVRGEQYF
cdr3_nt: TGCAGCGTTGTACGTGGCGAGCAGTACTTC